The entry that follows covers one TCR beta chain sequence. The entry originates in a study of blood T cell repertoires in COVID-19. Study at large: COVID-19 samples from acute and convalescent phases originated in the United States, Italy and Spain. T cells, B-cell-depleted T cells, or PBMCs provided the cDNA or gDNA that served as material.

As processed by the authors: Counts of nucleated cells, estimated from reference gene primer amplification, were obtained. Produced via immunoSEQ multiplex PCR; TCRdb's table is partial and in-frame only. V and J calls and clone size follow that table, whereas D and trimming were derived from the DNA. The sample yields 190,000 or so clones, 85% to 90% seen once. This CDR3 has 14 residues. Germline assignment: CDR1 SEHNR and CDR2 FQNEAQ (reference sequence). Between the trimmed V and J ends, which lost 3 bases and 7 bases, there was a span of 12 bases. The origin of this receptor is a man aged 40-55 years with active or convalescent COVID-19. J is TRBJ1-4 and V is TRBV7-9; D not certain. Source material: peripheral blood. CDR3 sequence: CASSLSTGGEKLFF. In nucleotides, the CDR3 is TGTGCCAGCAGCTTGTCTACGGGAGGTGAAAAACTGTTTTTT. The variable domain in full, with the rest retrieved from reference TRBV7-9 and TRBJ1-4, is DTGVSQNPRHKITKRGQNVTFRCDPISEHNRLYWYRQTLGQGPEFLTYFQNEAQLEKSRLLSDRFSAERPKGSFSTLEIQRTEQGDSAMYLCASSLSTGGEKLFFGSGTQLSVL.